The 16 T cell receptor beta chains below were found in one sample sequenced in a study of blood T cell repertoires in COVID-19. This table comes from immunoSEQ multiplex PCR, and its TCRdb copy is limited to in-frame clones, with some not included. The repertoire has approximately 250,000 clones, about four fifths of them found once; the top ten carry under 4.5%. Specimen: peripheral blood. Receptors originate from a man aged 45-60 years with acute or convalescent COVID-19.

This chain links TRBV30 with TRBJ2-2; perhaps TRBD2 as D (7 bases). With 1 base removed from V and 0 bases from J, the gap between germline ends came to 12 bases. The V gene's germline CDR1 is GTSNPN and CDR2 SVGIG (reference sequence). The CDR3 loop spans 16 amino acids. The chain's CDR3 is CAWSGRGGTNTGELFF. Here the CDR3 DNA reads TGTGCCTGGAGTGGGAGGGGGGGCACGAACACCGGGGAGCTGTTTTTT.

The chain links TRBV7-3 to TRBJ2-3; weak D call: TRBD1 (6 bases). This CDR3 contains 13 residues. Germline CDR1 is SGHTA and CDR2 is FQGTGA. V was trimmed by 3 bases and J by 6 bases, leaving 10 bases between them. The CDR3 DNA reads TGTGCCAGCAGCTTGGGGGCCCGGGATACGCAGTATTTT. Protein sequence: CASSLGARDTQYF. The entire variable domain, with the rest obtained from reference TRBV7-3 and TRBJ2-3, is as follows: GAGVSQTPSNKVTEKGKYVELRCDPISGHTALYWYRQSLGQGPEFLIYFQGTGAADDSGLPNDRFFAVRPEGSVSTLKIQRTERGDSAVYLCASSLGARDTQYFGPGTRLTVL.

The chain has TRBV4-1 and TRBJ2-5; 8 bases agree with TRBD2. CDR3 length: 16 residues. CDR1 and CDR2 (germline): MGHRA, YSYEKL. The junction had 8 bases not matched to a gene; V was cut back by 1 base and J by 4 bases. In nucleotides, the CDR3 is TGCGCCAGCAGCCAAGGACGGGGGGGCCACAGAGAGACCCAGTACTTC. Encoded protein: CASSQGRGGHRETQYF.

The genes are TRBV25-1 and TRBJ2-1; D is perhaps TRBD2 (7 bases). Trimming took off 2 bases at V and 6 bases at J, with 20 bases between the two ends. Germline CDR1 is MGHDK and CDR2 is SYGVNS. The CDR3 covers 17 residues. The CDR3: CASSEGWGGALGNEQFF. Written as DNA, the CDR3 is TGTGCCAGCAGTGAAGGTTGGGGGGGGGCGTTAGGCAATGAGCAGTTCTTC.

The chain is built from TRBV5-5 and TRBJ2-5; 7 nucleotides line up with TRBD1. The V and J ends lost 2 bases and 3 bases, in that order; junction bases with no gene match: 7. The CDR3 contains 15 residues. CDR1 is SGHKS and CDR2 is YYEKEE in the germline V gene (reference sequence). The DNA for the CDR3 is TGTGCCAGCAGCTTCCCGGGACAGCCTAAAGAGACCCAGTACTTC. This translates into CASSFPGQPKETQYF.

The sample holds one count of this clone. This chain joins TRBV5-1 and TRBJ2-7; D might be TRBD2 (6 bases). CDR1 SGHRS and CDR2 YFSETQ come from the germline V gene. V was trimmed by 7 bases and J by 5 bases, leaving 19 bases between them. This CDR3 is 14 amino acids long. In DNA form, the CDR3 reads TGCGCCAGCTCGGCCCGGGGGAGCGGCAACGAGCAGTACTTC. Amino acid sequence: CASSARGSGNEQYF.

The chain employs TRBV27 and TRBJ2-3; D might be TRBD1 (5 bases). Trimming left V 6 bases short and J 1 base short, with 11 bases between. The CDR3 totals 14 residues. CDR1 and CDR2 (germline): MNHEY, SMNVEV (reference sequence). This CDR3 is CASRSWGGTDTQYF. In DNA form, the CDR3 reads TGTGCCAGCAGAAGTTGGGGCGGCACAGATACGCAGTATTTT.

The V and J genes are TRBV2 and TRBJ2-7, with 7 bases aligning to TRBD1. With 6 bases clipped from V and 4 bases from J, the junction kept 12 bases outside the gene matches. This CDR3 comprises 15 residues. Germline CDR1 reads SNHLY; CDR2 reads FYNNEI. In DNA form, the CDR3 reads TGTGCCAGCAGACTTCGACAGGGTTCTCTATACGAGCAGTACTTC. Its protein is CASRLRQGSLYEQYF.

This clone was recorded once. The CDR3 spells CASSPTLAHLNTGELFF. The CDR3, as DNA: TGTGCCAGCAGCCCCACCTTAGCGCATCTGAACACCGGGGAGCTGTTTTTT. The chain has TRBV3-1 (or the pseudogene TRBV3-2) and TRBJ2-2, with D tentatively TRBD2 (5 bases). Trimming removed 4 bases at V and 1 base at J, with 16 bases between. From germline, CDR1 is LGHDT and CDR2 YNNKEL (reference sequence). The CDR3 loop spans 17 amino acids.

J is TRBJ2-7 and V is TRBV14, with D maybe TRBD1 (5 bases). V was clipped by 0 bases and J by 4 bases, with 10 bases between them. The V gene's germline CDR1 is SGHDN and CDR2 FVKESK. The CDR3 is made up of 14 amino acids. The CDR3 region has the DNA TGTGCCAGCAGCCAAGACAGGGATCGGTACGAGCAGTACTTC. Protein sequence: CASSQDRDRYEQYF.

The genes are TRBV27 and TRBJ2-7; 10 positions match TRBD1. In germline, CDR1 is MNHEY, CDR2 SMNVEV (reference sequence). V was clipped by 4 bases and J by 0 bases; unmatched bases: 3. The CDR3 has 15 residues. CDR3 loop: CASSSGTGVSYEQYF. The CDR3 coding sequence is TGTGCCAGCAGTTCCGGGACAGGGGTCTCCTACGAGCAGTACTTC.

This clone was seen only a few times. The chain recombines TRBV5-1 with TRBJ2-5; tentative D call: TRBD1 (6 bases). V was shortened by 4 bases and J by 2 bases, with 12 bases between the two germline ends. The CDR3 sequence is 14 residues long. The germline V gene encodes CDR1 SGHRS and CDR2 YFSETQ. The CDR3 sequence is CASSEDSTQETQYF. The CDR3 DNA follows: TGCGCCAGCAGCGAGGACAGTACGCAAGAGACCCAGTACTTC.

Points on this clone: The junction departs from the called germline gene at one end, perhaps through a read error. The rearrangement links TRBV7-7 to TRBJ2-5, with a tentative D call TRBD2 (6 bases). The CDR3 loop spans 15 amino acids. Germline CDR1 is SSHAT and CDR2 is FNYEAQ (reference sequence). DNA for the CDR3: TGTGCTAGCAGCTTAGTAACCACTGGGGGGGAGACCCAGTACTTC. Amino acid sequence: CASSLVTTGGETQYF.

This chain joins TRBV5-4 and TRBJ1-6, with D maybe TRBD1 (5 bases). Germline V gene data show CDR1 as SGHNT and CDR2 as YYREEE (reference sequence). The germline V and J ends were trimmed by 3 bases and 10 bases, with 14 bases remaining between them. CDR3 length: 14 amino acids. CDR3 region: CASSSQGLESPLHF. In DNA form, the CDR3 reads TGTGCCAGCAGCTCTCAGGGTTTGGAATCACCCCTCCACTTT.

The CDR3 coding sequence is TGTGCCAGCAGCTTGGGACTAGCGGGGGACAAAGAGACCCAGTACTTC. Its protein product is CASSLGLAGDKETQYF. V usage is TRBV5-6 and J usage is TRBJ2-5, with 12 nucleotides matching TRBD2. CDR1 SGHDT and CDR2 YYEEEE come from the germline V gene. This CDR3 region has 16 residues. J was trimmed by 3 bases and V by 0 bases; bases with no gene match: 3.

The chain links TRBV5-8 to TRBJ2-1; 12 bases align to TRBD1. The CDR3 loop spans 13 amino acids. Germline V gene sequence: CDR1 SGHTS, CDR2 YDEGEE. With V trimmed by 4 bases and J by 10 bases, 3 bases remained unmatched. In DNA, the CDR3 is TGTGCCAGCAGCCGGGACAGGGGGCGGGAGCAGTTCTTC. Protein: CASSRDRGREQFF.